This T cell receptor beta chain was sequenced during a study of technical replicates of blood from a few donors. The V end lost 1 base, the J end lost 7 bases, and 13 bases lay between the germline ends. In germline, CDR1 is PRHDT, CDR2 FYEKMQ (reference sequence). The CDR3 sequence is 14 residues long. Libraries were prepared by immunoSEQ multiplex PCR; TCRdb keeps only in-frame clonotypes and omits some of them. The sample contains about 75,000 clones, approximately 97% of which appear only once. The chain couples TRBV13 to TRBJ1-1; D ambiguous. The TCR sequence derives from a human donor in good health. Sequenced: T cells isolated from PBMCs. CDR3 sequence (DNA): TGTGCCAGCAGCTTAGAGAGGGAATGGGATGAAGCTTTCTTT. This encodes CASSLEREWDEAFF.